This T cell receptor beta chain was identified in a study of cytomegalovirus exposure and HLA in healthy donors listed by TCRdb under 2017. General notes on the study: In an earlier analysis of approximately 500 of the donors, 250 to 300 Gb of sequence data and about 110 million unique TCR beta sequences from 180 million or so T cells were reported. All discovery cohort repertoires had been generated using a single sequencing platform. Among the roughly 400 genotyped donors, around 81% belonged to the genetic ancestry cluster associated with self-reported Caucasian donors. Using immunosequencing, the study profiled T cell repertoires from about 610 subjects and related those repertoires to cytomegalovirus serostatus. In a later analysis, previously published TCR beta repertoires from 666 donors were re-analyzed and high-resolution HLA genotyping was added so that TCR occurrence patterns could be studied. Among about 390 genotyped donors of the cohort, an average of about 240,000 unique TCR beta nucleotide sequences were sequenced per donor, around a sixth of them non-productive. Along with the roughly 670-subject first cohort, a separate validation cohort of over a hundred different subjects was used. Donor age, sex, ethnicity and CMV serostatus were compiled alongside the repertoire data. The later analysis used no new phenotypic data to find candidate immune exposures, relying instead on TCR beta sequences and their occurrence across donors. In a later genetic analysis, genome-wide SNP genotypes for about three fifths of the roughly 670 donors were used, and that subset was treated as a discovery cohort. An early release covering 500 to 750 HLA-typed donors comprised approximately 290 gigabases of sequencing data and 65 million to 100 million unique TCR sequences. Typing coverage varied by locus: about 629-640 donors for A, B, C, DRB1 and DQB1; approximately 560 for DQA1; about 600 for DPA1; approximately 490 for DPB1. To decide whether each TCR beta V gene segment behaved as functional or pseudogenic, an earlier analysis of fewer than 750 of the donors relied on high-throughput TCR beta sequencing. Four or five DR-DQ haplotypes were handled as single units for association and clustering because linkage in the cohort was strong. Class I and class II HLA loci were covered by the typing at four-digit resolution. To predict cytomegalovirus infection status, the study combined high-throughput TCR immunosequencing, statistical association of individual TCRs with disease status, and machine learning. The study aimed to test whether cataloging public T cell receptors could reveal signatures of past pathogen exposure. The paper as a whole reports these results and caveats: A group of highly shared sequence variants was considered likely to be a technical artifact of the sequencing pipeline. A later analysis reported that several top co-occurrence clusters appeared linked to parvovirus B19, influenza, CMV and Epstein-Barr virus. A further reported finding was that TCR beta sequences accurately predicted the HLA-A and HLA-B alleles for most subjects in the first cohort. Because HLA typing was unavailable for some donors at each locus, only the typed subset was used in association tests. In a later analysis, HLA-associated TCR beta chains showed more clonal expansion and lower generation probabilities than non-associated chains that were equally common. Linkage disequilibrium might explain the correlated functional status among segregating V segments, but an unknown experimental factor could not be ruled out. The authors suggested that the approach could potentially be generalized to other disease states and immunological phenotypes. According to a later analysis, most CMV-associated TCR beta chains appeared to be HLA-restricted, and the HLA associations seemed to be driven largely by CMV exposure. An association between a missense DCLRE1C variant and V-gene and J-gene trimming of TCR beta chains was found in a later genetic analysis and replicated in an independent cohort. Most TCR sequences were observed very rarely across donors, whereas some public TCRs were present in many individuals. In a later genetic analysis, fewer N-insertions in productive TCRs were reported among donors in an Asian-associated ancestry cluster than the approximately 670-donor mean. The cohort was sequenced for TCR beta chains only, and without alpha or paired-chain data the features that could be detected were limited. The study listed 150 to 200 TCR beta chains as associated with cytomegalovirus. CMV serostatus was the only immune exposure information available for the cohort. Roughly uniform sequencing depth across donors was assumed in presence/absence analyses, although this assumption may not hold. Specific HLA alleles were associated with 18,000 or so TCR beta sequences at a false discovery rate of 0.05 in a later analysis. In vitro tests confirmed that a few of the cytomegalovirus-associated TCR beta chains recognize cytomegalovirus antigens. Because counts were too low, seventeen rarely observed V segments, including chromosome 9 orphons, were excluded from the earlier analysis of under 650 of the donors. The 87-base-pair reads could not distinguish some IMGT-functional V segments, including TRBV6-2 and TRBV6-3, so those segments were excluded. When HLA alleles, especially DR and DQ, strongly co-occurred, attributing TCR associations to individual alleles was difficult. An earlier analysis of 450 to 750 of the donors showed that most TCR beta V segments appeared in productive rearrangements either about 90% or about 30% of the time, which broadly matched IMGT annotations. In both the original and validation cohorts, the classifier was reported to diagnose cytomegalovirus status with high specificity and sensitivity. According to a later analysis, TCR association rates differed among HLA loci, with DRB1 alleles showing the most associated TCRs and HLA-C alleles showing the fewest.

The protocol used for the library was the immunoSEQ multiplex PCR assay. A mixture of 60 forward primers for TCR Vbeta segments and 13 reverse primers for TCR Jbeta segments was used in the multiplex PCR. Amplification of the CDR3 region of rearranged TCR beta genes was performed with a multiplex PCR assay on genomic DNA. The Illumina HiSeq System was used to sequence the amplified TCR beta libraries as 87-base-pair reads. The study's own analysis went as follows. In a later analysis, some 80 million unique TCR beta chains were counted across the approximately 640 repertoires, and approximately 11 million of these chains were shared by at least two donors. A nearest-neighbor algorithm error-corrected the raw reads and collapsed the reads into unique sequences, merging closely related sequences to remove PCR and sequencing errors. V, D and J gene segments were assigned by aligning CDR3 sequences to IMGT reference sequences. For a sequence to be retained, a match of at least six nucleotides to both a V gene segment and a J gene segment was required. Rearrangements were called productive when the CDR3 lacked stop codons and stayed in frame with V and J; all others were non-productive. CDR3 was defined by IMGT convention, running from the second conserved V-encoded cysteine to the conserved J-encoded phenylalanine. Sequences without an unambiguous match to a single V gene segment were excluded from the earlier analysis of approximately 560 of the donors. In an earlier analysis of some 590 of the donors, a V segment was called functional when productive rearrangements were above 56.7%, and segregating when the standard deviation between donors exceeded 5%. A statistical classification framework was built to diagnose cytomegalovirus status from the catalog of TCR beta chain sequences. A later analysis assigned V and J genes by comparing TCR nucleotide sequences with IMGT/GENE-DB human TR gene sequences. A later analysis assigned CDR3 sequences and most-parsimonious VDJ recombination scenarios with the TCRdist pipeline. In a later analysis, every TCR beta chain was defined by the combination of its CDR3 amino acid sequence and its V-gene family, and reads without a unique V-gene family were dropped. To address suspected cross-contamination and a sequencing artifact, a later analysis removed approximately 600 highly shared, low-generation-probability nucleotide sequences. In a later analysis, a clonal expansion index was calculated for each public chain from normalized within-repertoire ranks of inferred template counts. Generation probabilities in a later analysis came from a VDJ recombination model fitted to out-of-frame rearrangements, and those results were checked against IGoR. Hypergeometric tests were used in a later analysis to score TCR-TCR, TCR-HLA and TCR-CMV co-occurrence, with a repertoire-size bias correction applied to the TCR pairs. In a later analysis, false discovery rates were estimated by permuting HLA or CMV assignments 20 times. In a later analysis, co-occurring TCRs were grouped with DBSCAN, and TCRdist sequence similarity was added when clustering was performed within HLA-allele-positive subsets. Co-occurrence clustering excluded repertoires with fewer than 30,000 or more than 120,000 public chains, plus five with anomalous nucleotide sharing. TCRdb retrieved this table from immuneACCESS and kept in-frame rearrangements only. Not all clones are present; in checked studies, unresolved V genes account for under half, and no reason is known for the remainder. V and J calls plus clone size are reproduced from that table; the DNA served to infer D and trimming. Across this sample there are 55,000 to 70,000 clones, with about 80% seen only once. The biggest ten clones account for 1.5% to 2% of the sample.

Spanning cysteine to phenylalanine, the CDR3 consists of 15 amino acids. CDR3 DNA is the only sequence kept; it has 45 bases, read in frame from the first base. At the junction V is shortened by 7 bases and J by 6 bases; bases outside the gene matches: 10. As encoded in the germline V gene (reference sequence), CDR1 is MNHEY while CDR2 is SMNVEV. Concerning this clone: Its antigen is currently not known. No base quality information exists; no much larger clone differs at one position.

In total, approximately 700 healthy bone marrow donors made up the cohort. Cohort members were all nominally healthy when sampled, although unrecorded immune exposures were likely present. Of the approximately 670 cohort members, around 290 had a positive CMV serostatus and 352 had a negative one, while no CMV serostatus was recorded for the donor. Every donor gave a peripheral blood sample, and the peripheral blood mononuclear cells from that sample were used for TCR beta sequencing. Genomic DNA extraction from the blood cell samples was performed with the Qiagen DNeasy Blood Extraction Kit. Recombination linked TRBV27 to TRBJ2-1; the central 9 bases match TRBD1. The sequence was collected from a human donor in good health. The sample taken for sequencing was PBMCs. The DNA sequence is TGTGCCAGCATCTCCGGGACAGGGATTGGCAATGAGCAGTTCTTC. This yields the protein CASISGTGIGNEQFF.